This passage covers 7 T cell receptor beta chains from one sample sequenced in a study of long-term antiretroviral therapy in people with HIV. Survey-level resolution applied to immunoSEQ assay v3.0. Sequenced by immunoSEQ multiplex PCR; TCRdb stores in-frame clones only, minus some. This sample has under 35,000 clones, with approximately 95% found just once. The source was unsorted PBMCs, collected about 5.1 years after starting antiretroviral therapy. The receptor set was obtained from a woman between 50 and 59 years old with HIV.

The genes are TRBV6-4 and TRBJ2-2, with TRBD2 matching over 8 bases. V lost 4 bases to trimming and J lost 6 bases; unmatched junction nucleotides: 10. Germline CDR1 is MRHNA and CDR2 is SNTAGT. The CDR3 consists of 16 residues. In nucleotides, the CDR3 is TGTGCCAGCAGTGCTCAGGCGATAGCGGGGTCCGGGGAGCTGTTTTTT. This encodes CASSAQAIAGSGELFF.

In DNA, the CDR3 is TGCGCCAGCAGCCAAGATGAGAGGGGGCGGGCTGAAGCTTTCTTT. Its translation: CASSQDERGRAEAFF. This chain joins TRBV4-1 and TRBJ1-1; 7 bases map to TRBD1. V dropped 0 bases and J dropped 6; count of bases not matched to a gene: 7. The CDR3 extends over 15 amino acids. CDR1 and CDR2 (germline): MGHRA, YSYEKL.

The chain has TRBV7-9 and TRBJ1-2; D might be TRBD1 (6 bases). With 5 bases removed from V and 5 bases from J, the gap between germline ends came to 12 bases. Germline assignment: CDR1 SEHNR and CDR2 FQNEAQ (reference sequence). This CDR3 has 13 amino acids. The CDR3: CASSLRGGYGYTF. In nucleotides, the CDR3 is TGTGCCAGCAGCCTAAGGGGGGGTTATGGCTACACCTTC.

CDR3 in DNA: TGTGCCTGGAGTAGCACGGGGAATCAGCCCCAGCATTTT. It codes for CAWSSTGNQPQHF. The chain couples TRBV30 to TRBJ1-5; D gene unclear. In germline, CDR1 is GTSNPN, CDR2 SVGIG (reference sequence). Trimming cost V 2 bases and J 4 bases, with 9 bases left between them. The length of the CDR3 is 13 residues.

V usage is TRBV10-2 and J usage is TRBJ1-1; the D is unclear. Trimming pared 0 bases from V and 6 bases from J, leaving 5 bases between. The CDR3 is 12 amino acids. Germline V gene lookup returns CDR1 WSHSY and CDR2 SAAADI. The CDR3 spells CASSESIPEAFF. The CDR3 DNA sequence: TGCGCCAGCAGTGAGTCCATCCCTGAAGCTTTCTTT.

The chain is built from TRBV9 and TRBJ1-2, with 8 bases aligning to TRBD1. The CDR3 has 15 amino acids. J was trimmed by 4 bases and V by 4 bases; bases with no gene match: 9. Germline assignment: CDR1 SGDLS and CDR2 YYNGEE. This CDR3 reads CASSSGRGRGYGYTF. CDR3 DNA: TGTGCCAGCAGCTCAGGCAGGGGGCGCGGCTATGGCTACACCTTC.

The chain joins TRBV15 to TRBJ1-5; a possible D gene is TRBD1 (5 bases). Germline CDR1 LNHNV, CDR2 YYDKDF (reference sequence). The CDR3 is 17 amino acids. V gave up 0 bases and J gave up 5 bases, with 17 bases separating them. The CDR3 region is CATSRDLGEHLYQPQHF. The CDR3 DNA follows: TGTGCCACCAGCAGAGATCTGGGGGAGCATCTCTATCAGCCCCAGCATTTT. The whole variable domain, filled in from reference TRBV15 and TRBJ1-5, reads DAMVIQNPRYQVTQFGKPVTLSCSQTLNHNVMYWYQQKSSQAPKLLFHYYDKDFNNEADTPDNFQSRRPNTSFCFLDIRSPGLGDTAMYLCATSRDLGEHLYQPQHFGDGTRLSIL.